What follows are 32 T cell receptor beta chains derived from one specimen sequenced in a study of T cells in Graves' hyperthyroidism and ophthalmopathy. The CDR3 regions of TCR beta were amplified from RNA transcripts. The study used the HTBI primer set for a first-round RT-PCR of the TCR CDR3. MiXCR, run by TCRdb on the multiplex PCR reads, gives a single entry per CDR3 protein. The table lists about 720,000 distinct CDR3 sequences, approximately 16% of them singletons. The sequencing input was blood. Every receptor here comes from a man younger than 35 with Graves' hyperthyroidism.

In this sample, this clonotype turned up a few times. The chain joins TRBV11-2 to TRBJ2-4, with D unresolved. V lost 0 bases to trimming and J lost 4 bases, with 13 bases between them. The CDR3 is 16 residues long. The germline gives CDR1 SGHAT, CDR2 FQNNGV. CDR3 loop: CASSLERSTRKNIQYF. CDR3 nucleotides: TGTGCCAGCAGCTTAGAGAGGAGTACGCGGAAAAACATTCAGTACTTC. The full variable domain, its missing parts supplied by reference TRBV11-2 and TRBJ2-4, is EAGVAQSPRYKIIEKRQSVAFWCNPISGHATLYWYQQILGQGPKLLIQFQNNGVVDDSQLPKDRFSAERLKGVDSTLKIQPAKLEDSAVYLCASSLERSTRKNIQYFGAGTRLSVL.

This CDR3 is CASSLSEVGSPLHF. DNA of the CDR3: TGTGCCAGCAGTTTATCTGAGGTCGGATCACCCCTCCACTTT. This chain links TRBV27 with TRBJ1-6, with D hard to call. The CDR3 length is 14 residues. The V gene lost 0 bases and the J gene lost 10 bases, with 10 bases spanning the gap. Germline V gene sequence: CDR1 MNHEY, CDR2 SMNVEV (reference sequence).

This chain joins TRBV7-9 and TRBJ2-3; no clear D gene. Germline assignment: CDR1 SEHNR and CDR2 FQNEAQ (reference sequence). CDR3 length: 14 amino acids. Trimming took off 0 bases at V and 4 bases at J, with 8 bases between the two ends. The CDR3 sequence is CASSLALTSDTQYF. The CDR3 nucleotides read TGTGCCAGCAGCTTAGCGCTAACTTCAGATACGCAGTATTTT.

The V and J genes are TRBV9 and TRBJ1-3; D might be TRBD1 (5 bases). Germline V gives CDR1 SGDLS, CDR2 YYNGEE. Trimming shortened V by 2 bases and J by 2 bases, and 11 bases separated the two germline ends. The CDR3 covers 15 residues. The CDR3, as DNA: TGTGCCAGCAGCGTTACAGGCAGGACTGGAAACACCATATATTTT. It is translated as CASSVTGRTGNTIYF.

The chain couples TRBV20-1 to TRBJ2-7; 8 bases align to TRBD1. The germline V gene has CDR1 DFQATT and CDR2 SNEGSKA (reference sequence). After removal of 4 bases from V and 0 bases from J, the junction contained 5 bases not matched to a gene. This CDR3 is built from 14 residues. CDR3: CSATGGRSSYEQYF. The CDR3 DNA follows: TGCAGTGCTACAGGGGGCAGGAGCTCCTACGAGCAGTACTTC.

The CDR3 protein is CASIAAGHQETQYF. The CDR3 bases are TGTGCCAGCATTGCAGCGGGCCACCAAGAGACCCAGTACTTC. The chain couples TRBV28 to TRBJ2-5, with D maybe TRBD2 (6 bases). This CDR3 is 14 amino acids long. The ends were cut back, 7 bases at V and 0 bases at J, with 12 bases in the middle. Germline assignment: CDR1 MDHEN and CDR2 SYDVKM.

This clonotype appeared a few times. The chain recombines TRBV4-1 with TRBJ2-1; 11 bases are shared with TRBD2. The germline CDR1 and CDR2 sequences are MGHRA and YSYEKL. The CDR3 has 15 residues. V was pared by 0 bases and J by 6 bases, with 1 base of the junction left unmatched. CDR3: CASSQDSGRGNEQFF. As DNA, the CDR3 is TGCGCCAGCAGCCAAGATAGCGGGAGGGGCAATGAGCAGTTCTTC.

This rearrangement joins TRBV7-7 to TRBJ2-7; D may correspond to TRBD1 or TRBD2 (5 bases each). The CDR3 loop spans 14 amino acids. The V end was cut by 5 bases, the J end by 3 bases, with 14 bases between. CDR1 is SSHAT and CDR2 is FNYEAQ in the germline V gene (reference sequence). The CDR3 DNA follows: TGTGCCAGCAGCCGGGACCGATGGGACTACGAGCAGTACTTC. Its protein is CASSRDRWDYEQYF.

This clonotype was observed a handful of times. The V call is TRBV6-2 or TRBV6-3, the J call TRBJ2-2, with unresolved D. The CDR3 extends over 14 amino acids. The germline V gene has CDR1 MNHEY and CDR2 SVGEGT. Trimming removed 1 base at V and 1 base at J, with 4 bases between. CDR3 loop: CASSYLRNTGELFF. The CDR3 bases are TGTGCCAGCAGTTACTTGCGGAACACCGGGGAGCTGTTTTTT.

This clonotype occurred a few times. This chain uses TRBV4-1 with TRBJ1-2; no firm D call. Germline V CDR1 and CDR2: MGHRA, YSYEKL. Trimming removed 0 bases at V and 2 bases at J, with 7 bases between. The CDR3 extends over 14 amino acids. For the CDR3, the DNA is TGCGCCAGCAGCCAAGAGAAAGGAAACTATGGCTACACCTTC. Protein: CASSQEKGNYGYTF.

The CDR3 sequence is CASGFLKKGGTSGRAWYNEQFF. Here the CDR3 DNA reads TGTGCTAGTGGTTTCCTTAAAAAAGGGGGTACTAGCGGGAGGGCGTGGTACAATGAGCAGTTCTTC. J is TRBJ2-1 and V is TRBV12-5; 13 bases align to TRBD2. CDR1 is LGHNT and CDR2 is FRNRAP in the germline V gene. V was clipped by 3 bases and J by 4 bases; unmatched bases: 21. This CDR3 is built from 22 residues. Full variable domain (remainder filled in from reference TRBV12-5 and TRBJ2-1): DARVTQTPRHKVTEMGQEVTMRCQPILGHNTVFWYRQTMMQGLELLAYFRNRAPLDDSGMPKDRFSAEMPDATLATLKIQPSEPRDSAVYFCASGFLKKGGTSGRAWYNEQFFGPGTRLTVL.

The chain has TRBV28 and TRBJ1-1, with D possibly matching TRBD1 (5 bases). The CDR3 has 16 residues. V dropped 7 bases and J dropped 0 bases, with 18 bases sitting between them. CDR1 MDHEN and CDR2 SYDVKM come from the germline V gene. CDR3 protein: CASTKRRKDMNTEAFF. CDR3 in DNA: TGTGCCAGCACCAAACGACGCAAGGACATGAACACTGAAGCTTTCTTT.

In this sample, this clonotype turned up many times. The chain joins TRBV12-3 or TRBV12-4 to TRBJ1-5, with D perhaps TRBD1 (5 bases). The length of the CDR3 is 14 residues. V shed 4 bases and J shed 7 bases, with 14 bases lying between them. The chain's CDR3 is CASSYLPRGQPQHF. In DNA, the CDR3 is TGTGCCAGCAGTTACCTACCGAGGGGCCAGCCCCAGCATTTT.

This clonotype was recorded at least ten times. The chain links TRBV7-9 to TRBJ1-5; 9 bases are shared with TRBD1. V lost 5 bases, J lost 7 bases, and 3 bases stayed unmatched. Germline V gene data show CDR1 as SEHNR and CDR2 as FQNEAQ (reference sequence). This CDR3 comprises 13 residues. DNA of the CDR3: TGTGCCAGCAGCCAAGGACAGGGGCAGCCCCAGCATTTT. It encodes CASSQGQGQPQHF.

J is TRBJ1-1 and V is TRBV7-6, with 9 bases matching TRBD1. V lost 1 base, J lost 11 bases, and 8 bases stayed unmatched. The CDR3 spans 14 residues. Germline assignment: CDR1 SGHVS and CDR2 FNYEAQ. The CDR3 DNA reads TGTGCCAGCAGCTTAGAGGGACAGGGCGACCCCGCTTTCTTT. Its protein is CASSLEGQGDPAFF. The variable domain in full, with the rest retrieved from reference TRBV7-6 and TRBJ1-1, is GAGVSQSPRYKVTKRGQDVALRCDPISGHVSLYWYRQALGQGPEFLTYFNYEAQQDKSGLPNDRFSAERPEGSISTLTIQRTEQRDSAMYRCASSLEGQGDPAFFGQGTRLTVV.

V gene TRBV5-1 combines with J gene TRBJ2-1; D assignment may be TRBD1 or TRBD2 (5 bases each). The J call is uncertain, as TRBJ2-7 better fits the DNA end. The germline CDR1 and CDR2 sequences are SGHRS and YFSETQ. CDR3 length equals 13 residues. The CDR3 DNA is TGCGCCAGCAGCAGTAGGGGAGACAATGAGCAGTACTTC. This translates into CASSSRGDNEQYF.

In this sample, this clonotype turned up many times. The gene calls are TRBV27 and TRBJ2-4; 9 bases are a match to TRBD2. This CDR3 region has 13 residues. With V trimmed by 8 bases and J by 7 bases, 6 bases remained unmatched. Germline values: CDR1 MNHEY, CDR2 SMNVEV (reference sequence). The CDR3 here is CASSASGGNIQYF. CDR3 sequence (DNA): TGTGCCAGCTCAGCAAGCGGGGGGAACATTCAGTACTTC.

Many counts were recorded for this clonotype. Written as DNA, the CDR3 is TGTGCCTGGAGCAGGACAGGGGGCACCCAGCCCCAGCATTTT. Protein: CAWSRTGGTQPQHF. The V and J genes are TRBV30 and TRBJ1-5; 11 positions agree with TRBD1. Germline V gene lookup returns CDR1 GTSNPN and CDR2 SVGIG (reference sequence). The trim removed 3 bases at V and 7 bases at J, leaving 5 bases unmatched. This CDR3 has 14 residues.

This chain uses TRBV3-1 with TRBJ1-2, with D possibly matching TRBD1 (6 bases). Germline values: CDR1 LGHDT, CDR2 YNNKEL (reference sequence). Trimming shortened V by 4 bases and J by 4 bases, and 10 bases separated the two germline ends. The CDR3 totals 13 residues. The CDR3 loop reads CASSLLRGYGYTF. The CDR3 DNA reads TGTGCCAGCAGCCTCCTCAGGGGCTATGGCTACACCTTC. Variable domain in full (rest from reference TRBV3-1 and TRBJ1-2): DTAVSQTPKYLVTQMGNDKSIKCEQNLGHDTMYWYKQDSKKFLKIMFSYNNKELIINETVPNRFSPKSPDKAHLNLHINSLELGDSAVYFCASSLLRGYGYTFGSGTRLTVV.

This clonotype was observed a few times. The CDR3, as DNA: TGTGCCAGCAGCTTAATCGGCCCCGGGGAGCTGTTTTTT. The encoded protein is CASSLIGPGELFF. The rearrangement uses TRBV7-3 and TRBJ2-2; no reliable D call. Germline V gene data show CDR1 as SGHTA and CDR2 as FQGTGA. The CDR3 runs 13 residues. Trimming stripped 1 base from V and 6 bases from J, with 6 bases between.

This chain joins TRBV4-1 and TRBJ2-4; perhaps TRBD2 as D (5 bases). V lost 3 bases and J 2 bases, leaving 14 bases between the germline ends. From germline, CDR1 is MGHRA and CDR2 YSYEKL. The CDR3 has 16 amino acids. CDR3 in amino acids: CASSQRDPGPKNIQYF. The CDR3 region has the DNA TGCGCCAGCAGCCAGAGGGATCCCGGCCCCAAAAACATTCAGTACTTC.

The CDR3 reads CASSQDRLIGGNEAFF. CDR3 DNA: TGTGCCAGCAGCCAAGATCGACTGATAGGGGGCAATGAAGCTTTCTTT. V gene TRBV4-2 combines with J gene TRBJ1-1; 7 bases align to TRBD1. Trimming took 0 bases from V and 7 from J; bases not matched to a gene: 11. The CDR3 totals 16 residues. CDR1 and CDR2 from the germline V gene are LGHNA and YNFKEQ.

Only a few counts were recorded for this clonotype. The genes are TRBV28 and TRBJ2-1, with D tentatively TRBD2 (6 bases). CDR3 size: 16 residues. Per the germline V gene, CDR1 is MDHEN and CDR2 is SYDVKM. The V and J ends lost 2 bases and 2 bases respectively, with 13 bases between them. As DNA, the CDR3 is TGTGCCAGCAGTTTAGACTCGGGAGAAGCCTACAATGAGCAGTTCTTC. Translated: CASSLDSGEAYNEQFF. The variable domain in full, with the rest retrieved from reference TRBV28 and TRBJ2-1, is DVKVTQSSRYLVKRTGEKVFLECVQDMDHENMFWYRQDPGLGLRLIYFSYDVKMKEKGDIPEGYSVSREKKERFSLILESASTNQTSMYLCASSLDSGEAYNEQFFGPGTRLTVL.

The table lists this clonotype with a few counts. V gene TRBV27 combines with J gene TRBJ2-7; D may be TRBD1 or TRBD2 (5 bases each). Deletions cut 5 bases from V and 4 bases from J, with 12 bases between. CDR1 MNHEY and CDR2 SMNVEV come from the germline V gene (reference sequence). The CDR3 is 13 amino acids. CDR3 residues: CASSRGPEYEQYF. In DNA form, the CDR3 reads TGTGCCAGCAGTAGGGGACCGGAGTACGAGCAGTACTTC.

This clonotype was counted at least ten times. This chain uses TRBV2 with TRBJ2-1, with TRBD2 matching over 10 bases. Trimming removed 10 bases from V and 9 bases from J; junction bases left unmatched: 18. Germline values: CDR1 SNHLY, CDR2 FYNNEI. This CDR3 comprises 16 residues. The CDR3 bases are TGTGCCAATAGCGGCGTCAAGCGGGAGGGCCAGGGTGAGCAGTTCTTC. Amino acids: CANSGVKREGQGEQFF. Complete variable domain (other parts from reference TRBV2 and TRBJ2-1): EPEVTQTPSHQVTQMGQEVILRCVPISNHLYFYWYRQILGQKVEFLVSFYNNEISEKSEIFDDQFSVERPDGSNFTLKIRSTKLEDSAMYFCANSGVKREGQGEQFFGPGTRLTVL.

The chain carries TRBV9 and TRBJ2-1, with TRBD2 matching over 9 bases. The CDR3 contains 17 residues. J gave up 3 bases and V 4 bases, and 11 bases lay outside the gene matches. Germline assignment: CDR1 SGDLS and CDR2 YYNGEE. The CDR3 is CASSFSSTSGYYNEQFF. For the CDR3, the DNA is TGTGCCAGCAGCTTCAGTAGTACTAGCGGGTACTACAATGAGCAGTTCTTC.

This clonotype was seen only a few times. The chain employs TRBV30 and TRBJ2-2, with unresolved D. Germline CDR1 and CDR2: GTSNPN and SVGIG (reference sequence). The V and J ends lost 8 bases and 1 base respectively, with 8 bases between them. The CDR3 contains 12 residues. In DNA form, the CDR3 reads TGTGCCCAGTCGGGGAACACCGGGGAGCTGTTTTTT. Translation: CAQSGNTGELFF.

This clonotype was detected a few times. This chain uses TRBV6-1 with TRBJ2-1; 7 bases align to TRBD2. The junction had 4 bases not matched to a gene; V was cut back by 2 bases and J by 0 bases. The CDR3 length is 16 residues. The germline gives CDR1 MNHNS, CDR2 SASEGT. CDR3 in amino acids: CASSELAESSYNEQFF. The CDR3 DNA is TGTGCCAGCAGTGAACTAGCGGAGAGCTCCTACAATGAGCAGTTCTTC.

This chain joins TRBV20-1 and TRBJ2-1; no reliable D call. Germline assignment: CDR1 DFQATT and CDR2 SNEGSKA (reference sequence). This CDR3 comprises 11 residues. V lost 1 base and J 8 bases, leaving 6 bases between the germline ends. The CDR3 protein is CSARVGYEQFF. The CDR3 region has the DNA TGCAGTGCTAGAGTTGGCTATGAGCAGTTCTTC.

The chain is built from TRBV7-2 and TRBJ2-7; D is possibly TRBD1 (6 bases). V was clipped by 1 base and J by 6 bases, with 10 bases between them. Germline CDR1 is SGHTA and CDR2 is FQGNSA. The CDR3 has 13 amino acids. Written as DNA, the CDR3 is TGTGCCAGCAGCTTAGAGCCCAGGGGCGAGCAGTACTTC. Its translation is CASSLEPRGEQYF.

The chain recombines TRBV10-3 with TRBJ2-3; 7 bases fit TRBD1. Trimming at V came to 2 bases and at J to 5 bases, leaving 1 base not matched to a gene. The CDR3 spans 13 residues. Germline CDR1 and CDR2: ENHRY and SYGVKD. The CDR3 spells CAISEGDRDTQYF. CDR3 sequence (DNA): TGTGCCATCAGTGAGGGGGACAGAGATACGCAGTATTTT.

The chain carries TRBV15 and TRBJ2-2; D gene uncertain. The CDR3 covers 17 residues. CDR1 and CDR2 from the germline V gene are LNHNV and YYDKDF (reference sequence). V lost 7 bases, J lost 1 base, and 19 bases lay in between. CDR3 nucleotide sequence: TGTGCCACCACCGATGAGTCTGGGTGGCAGAACACCGGGGAGCTGTTTTTT. It specifies CATTDESGWQNTGELFF.